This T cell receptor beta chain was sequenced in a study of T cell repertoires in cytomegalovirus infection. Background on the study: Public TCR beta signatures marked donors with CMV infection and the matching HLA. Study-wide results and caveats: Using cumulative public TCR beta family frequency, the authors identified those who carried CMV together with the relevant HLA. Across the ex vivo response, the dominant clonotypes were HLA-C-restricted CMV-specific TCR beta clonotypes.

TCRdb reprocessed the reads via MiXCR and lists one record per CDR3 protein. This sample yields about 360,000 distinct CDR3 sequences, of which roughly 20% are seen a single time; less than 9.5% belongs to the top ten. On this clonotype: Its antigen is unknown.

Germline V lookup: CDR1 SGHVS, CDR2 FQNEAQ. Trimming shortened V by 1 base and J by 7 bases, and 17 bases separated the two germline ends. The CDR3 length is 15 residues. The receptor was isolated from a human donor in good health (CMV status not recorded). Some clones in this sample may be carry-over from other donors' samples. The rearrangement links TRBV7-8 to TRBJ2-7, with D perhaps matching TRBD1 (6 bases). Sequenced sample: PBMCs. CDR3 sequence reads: CASSLGLGASEEQYF. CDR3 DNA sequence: TGTGCCAGCAGCTTAGGGTTGGGGGCGTCGGAGGAGCAGTACTTC.